One T cell receptor (beta chain) is described in this entry. Its antigen specificity is not known. Nothing much larger sits one base from this clone, and base qualities are not available. These data come from a study of blood T cells in healthy people across ages (dated by TCRdb to the mid-2010s). A note on the overall study: In model experiments, template switching captured roughly one uniquely barcoded TCR beta cDNA molecule for every two T cells. Donors were grouped into four age groups: young (average 16 years), middle-aged (39), aged (about 59) and long-lived (approximately 75). Using the same blood draw, the study looked at two additional independent replicas of 1 million unique cDNA reads for two donors, one aged 18 to 30 and the other aged 80 or older. Using deep sequencing normalized with unique cDNA molecular identifiers, the study measured how TCR beta repertoire diversity changes with age. To avoid experimental bias, donors of different ages were spread randomly across the sequencing lanes. Results the study describes overall, beyond this receptor: Observed TCR beta diversity per million T cells fell roughly linearly with age, and a significant reduction was already apparent by age around 40. Compared with the aged group, the long-lived group had more naive CD4+ T cells, fewer expanded clones and increased TCR diversity, suggesting age selection. The percentage of naive T cells measured by flow cytometry correlated strongly with observed TCR beta diversity. Because profiling used bulk unsorted PBMCs, naive and antigen-experienced compartments could not be compared conclusively. Total diversity estimates from one million sequenced T cells were considered lower bounds and underestimates. Because the CMV infection status of the donors was unknown, age-related changes in expanded clonotypes may potentially have been confounded.

The library came from 5' RACE. The sample was run on an Illumina HiSeq 2500. The second PCR ran for about 6 to 11 cycles and used a J-beta primer mix along with a sample-barcoded 5' primer. A template-switch 5' adaptor carrying 12 random nucleotides introduced a unique molecular identifier onto each TCR beta cDNA molecule. Each sample yielded at least 2.5 million CDR3-containing paired-end reads. First-strand cDNA synthesis was performed from all RNA using the Mint cDNA synthesis kit, with priming by a TRBC-specific oligonucleotide. Following uracil-DNA glycosylase treatment, a first 18-cycle PCR with universal primers M1SS and BC2_uni_R was performed on all cDNA. Per the authors' processing: For normalization, 1 million high-quality reads, each with a distinct molecular identifier, were randomly selected from each sample. Reads with shared molecular identifiers were discarded instead of being binned into consensus sequences. MiTCR, with a Q25 quality threshold and the strictest error-elimination algorithm, was used for CDR3 identification, clonotype clustering and error correction. Lower-bound total TCR beta diversity was estimated with a nonparametric unseen species model using Euler transformation. TCRdb trimmed public reads at Q25 via fastp, called clones via MiXCR and kept in-frame beta chains. When rows share a CDR3 protein, they turn into one entry using the most common DNA and genes. TCRdb, not the authors, supplied the V and J calls. The sample includes approximately 810,000 distinct CDR3 sequences, with roughly 40% observed a single time. The ten largest clonotypes hold 10% to 15% of the sample.

From the cysteine through the phenylalanine, the CDR3 covers 16 amino acids. Just CDR3 DNA is preserved here, 48 bases in frame from base 1. V is pared back by 0 bases and J by 3 bases, with 13 bases lying between the germline termini. According to the germline V gene, CDR1 reads MNHEY and CDR2 reads SVGAGI. The donors were a few dozen Caucasian individuals from Russia, aged roughly 6 to 90 years, who were systemically healthy. Each donor gave approximately 10 milliliters of peripheral blood, collected into EDTA-treated Vacutainer tubes. Ficoll-Paque density-gradient centrifugation was used to isolate PBMCs, with at least 6 million per sample. Total RNA was extracted from PBMCs with Trizol reagent, with at least 5.5 micrograms obtained per sample. For every donor, an aliquot of PBMCs went through flow cytometry to measure the percentages of naive CD45RAhigh/CD27high T cells.

Recombination joined TRBV6-5 with TRBJ2-3; a tentative D call is TRBD2 (6 bases match). Specimen: blood. The TCR was taken from a man aged 18 to 35 in good health. The base sequence is TGTGCCAGCAGTTACTCGGGGGGAGCTGAGACAGATACGCAGTATTTT. It codes for CASSYSGGAETDTQYF.